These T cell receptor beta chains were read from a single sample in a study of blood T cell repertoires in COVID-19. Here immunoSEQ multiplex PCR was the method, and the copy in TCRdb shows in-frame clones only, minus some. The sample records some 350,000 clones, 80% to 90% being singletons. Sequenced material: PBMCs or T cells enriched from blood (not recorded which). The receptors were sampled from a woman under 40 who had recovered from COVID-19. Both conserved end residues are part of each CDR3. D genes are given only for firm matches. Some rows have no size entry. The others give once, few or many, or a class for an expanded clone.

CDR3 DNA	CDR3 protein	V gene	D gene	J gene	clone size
TGTGCCAGCAGTGACAGGGATGGGCAAAATCAGCCCCAGCATTTT	CASSDRDGQNQPQHF	TRBV2	NA	TRBJ1-5	NA
TGTGCCAGCAGCGTAAGCGGCAACACAGATACGCAGTATTTT	CASSVSGNTDTQYF	TRBV9	NA	TRBJ2-3	NA
TGTGCCAGCAGCCAAGGGGCCCGTGGAGCTTTCTTT	CASSQGARGAFF	TRBV3-1/TRBV3-2	NA	TRBJ1-1	NA
TGTGCCAGTAGTATTGGACTAGCCAAGTCTTACACCGGGGAGCTGTTTTTT	CASSIGLAKSYTGELFF	TRBV19	TRBD2	TRBJ2-2	NA
TGTGCCAGCAGCCAAGTAGGGGGGGACGATGAGCAGTTCTTC	CASSQVGGDDEQFF	TRBV4-2	NA	TRBJ2-1	NA
TGCGCCAGCAGCCAAACTCATACCTCGGATACGCAGTATTTT	CASSQTHTSDTQYF	TRBV4-3	NA	TRBJ2-3	NA
TGTGCCCCCGCCCCCAGGGTCACAGATACGCAGTATTTT	CAPAPRVTDTQYF	TRBV24-1	NA	TRBJ2-3	NA
TGCGCCAGCAGCAAAGCGCATGGGACAACAAGGGGCTCCTATAATTCACCCCTCCACTTT	CASSKAHGTTRGSYNSPLHF	TRBV4-1	NA	TRBJ1-6	NA
TGTGCCAGCAGCCAAAGACAGGGTTACACTGAAGCTTTCTTT	CASSQRQGYTEAFF	TRBV5-4	TRBD1	TRBJ1-1	NA
TGTGCCAGCAGTTACTCGAGTAGACTGGGAACTAATGAAAAACTGTTTTTT	CASSYSSRLGTNEKLFF	TRBV6-2/TRBV6-3	NA	TRBJ1-4	NA
TGTGCCAGCAGTGCGGGGGGGAACACTGAAGCTTTCTTT	CASSAGGNTEAFF	TRBV7-3	NA	TRBJ1-1	few
TGTGCCAGCAGCCCCCTGGGGGCAGGTCAGCCCCAGCATTTT	CASSPLGAGQPQHF	TRBV5-6	NA	TRBJ1-5	few
TGTGCCAGCAGCCCGGCGAGGGAAGAGACCCAGTACTTC	CASSPAREETQYF	TRBV14	NA	TRBJ2-5	NA
TGTGCCAGCAGCTTACGCCAGGGCGGCCGTTTCTATGGCTACACCTTC	CASSLRQGGRFYGYTF	TRBV7-2	NA	TRBJ1-2	NA
TGTGCCAGCGAAGACAGAGAGGTTCAGCCCCAGCATTTT	CASEDREVQPQHF	TRBV2	NA	TRBJ1-5	NA
TGTGCCAGCAGTTTATTTGCGGTTAGCGGGGGGCGGGAAGATACGCAGTATTTT	CASSLFAVSGGREDTQYF	TRBV27	TRBD2	TRBJ2-3	NA
TGTGCCAGCAAGAGGTTGCAGGGTCAGGGGAACACTGAAGCTTTCTTT	CASKRLQGQGNTEAFF	TRBV28	NA	TRBJ1-1	NA
TGTGCCAGCAGTGGGACAGGTGGAGAGACCCAGTACTTC	CASSGTGGETQYF	TRBV27	TRBD1	TRBJ2-5	NA
TGCGCCAGCAGCCGCTTTCAGCAGGGTAACTATGGCTACACCTTC	CASSRFQQGNYGYTF	TRBV4-1	NA	TRBJ1-2	once
TGTGCCAGCAGCTTACAGGGGGGTGGCTACACCTTC	CASSLQGGGYTF	TRBV7-2	TRBD1	TRBJ1-2	once
TGTGCCAGCAGCTTGATCGACAGGGCTGGAAACACCATATATTTT	CASSLIDRAGNTIYF	TRBV5-6	TRBD1	TRBJ1-3	once
TGTGCCAGCAGCTTGTCCCAGGGGTCAACTAATGAAAAACTGTTTTTT	CASSLSQGSTNEKLFF	TRBV5-6	NA	TRBJ1-4	NA
TGTGCCAGCAGCTTAGCGGGGAGCTCCTACAATGAGCAGTTCTTC	CASSLAGSSYNEQFF	TRBV11-3	NA	TRBJ2-1	NA
TGTGCCAGCAGCCAGGCGGGAGGACGGCAGCCCCAGCATTTT	CASSQAGGRQPQHF	TRBV27	NA	TRBJ1-5	few
TGTGCCAGCAGCCCTGGGACAGGGGGACCCACAGATACGCAGTATTTT	CASSPGTGGPTDTQYF	TRBV11-1	TRBD1	TRBJ2-3	NA
TGTGCCAGCCCAGCGGGACAGGGTTTAAAGGGCTACACCTTC	CASPAGQGLKGYTF	TRBV9	TRBD1	TRBJ1-2	NA
TGCGCCAGCCGTTTGAGCCTTAACTATGGCTACACCTTC	CASRLSLNYGYTF	TRBV10-2	NA	TRBJ1-2	NA
TGTGCCTCAGGGGCTAACTATGGCTACACCTTC	CASGANYGYTF	TRBV10-3	NA	TRBJ1-2	NA
TGTGCCAGCAGCCAAGTGACTTACAACCCCACAGATACGCAGTATTTT	CASSQVTYNPTDTQYF	TRBV3-1/TRBV3-2	NA	TRBJ2-3	NA
TGTGCCAGCAGCCGTAGGGGACAGGGGACTGAAGCTTTCTTT	CASSRRGQGTEAFF	TRBV11-2	TRBD1	TRBJ1-1	NA
TGTGCAAGTCGCCCCAGGACAGGGTACTCCTACGAGCAGTACTTC	CASRPRTGYSYEQYF	TRBV12-2	NA	TRBJ2-7	once
TGTGCCAGCAGCAGGGGTTTGGACACTGAAGCTTTCTTT	CASSRGLDTEAFF	TRBV14	NA	TRBJ1-1	NA
TGTGCCAGTAGTATTGATGGGGGCGCAGATTCACCCCTCCACTTT	CASSIDGGADSPLHF	TRBV19	NA	TRBJ1-6	NA